What follows are 14 T cell receptor beta chains derived from one specimen sequenced in a study of tumour-infiltrating T cells in Burkitt lymphoma. Profiling relied on immunoSEQ multiplex PCR, and the TCRdb table lists in-frame clones only, not all of them. The repertoire holds about 6,600 clones, with under 90% as singletons. Sample: tumor tissue. All receptors derive from a human donor with Burkitt lymphoma.

This chain uses TRBV18 with TRBJ2-5; TRBD2 matches at 12 bases. The V gene's germline CDR1 is KGHSH and CDR2 LQKENI. The CDR3 is 15 residues long. With V trimmed by 1 base and J by 7 bases, 4 bases remained unmatched. The CDR3 loop is CASSPQTSGGGTQYF. CDR3 bases: TGTGCCAGCTCACCACAGACTAGCGGGGGCGGGACCCAGTACTTC.

The rearrangement uses TRBV5-1 and TRBJ2-5, with 8 bases lining up with TRBD2. V trimming: 9 bases; J trimming: 2 bases; junction bases outside the gene matches: 6. CDR1 is SGHRS, CDR2 YFSETQ, per germline. This CDR3 comprises 13 residues. Here the CDR3 reads CATREGGQETQYF. The DNA for the CDR3 is TGCGCCACCCGGGAGGGGGGACAAGAGACCCAGTACTTC.

The chain recombines TRBV4-1 with TRBJ1-5; D call uncertain. The CDR3 length is 16 residues. Germline V gene lookup returns CDR1 MGHRA and CDR2 YSYEKL. The V gene lost 1 base and the J gene lost 7 bases, with 17 bases spanning the gap. The CDR3 region is CASSQVPEGSDQPQHF. CDR3 in DNA: TGCGCCAGCAGCCAAGTTCCCGAGGGCTCGGACCAGCCCCAGCATTTT.

J is TRBJ2-1 and V is TRBV30; D possibly corresponds to TRBD2 (7 bases). The germline V gene has CDR1 GTSNPN and CDR2 SVGIG (reference sequence). The CDR3 sequence is 14 residues long. Trimming cost V 0 bases and J 8 bases, with 14 bases left between them. The chain's CDR3 is CAWSVPSGGHEQFF. CDR3 nucleotide sequence: TGTGCCTGGAGTGTACCTTCGGGGGGCCATGAGCAGTTCTTC.

The rearrangement joins TRBV7-3 to TRBJ1-3; no reliable D call. V gave up 2 bases and J gave up 1 base, with 6 bases separating them. CDR3 length equals 14 residues. CDR1 and CDR2 from the germline V gene are SGHTA and FQGTGA. CDR3 nucleotides: TGTGCCAGCAGCTTACCCGGGTCTGGAAACACCATATATTTT. It encodes CASSLPGSGNTIYF.

The CDR3 nucleotides read TGTGCCAGCGGTGATCTACTCTCGCGCGGCTACACCTTC. Residues: CASGDLLSRGYTF. This chain joins TRBV6-5 and TRBJ1-2, with D hard to call. V was shortened by 8 bases and J by 8 bases, with 18 bases between the two germline ends. The germline CDR1 and CDR2 sequences are MNHEY and SVGAGI. The CDR3 has 13 residues.

This clone was observed a few times. The V and J genes are TRBV6-5 and TRBJ1-1; perhaps TRBD1 as D (6 bases). With 5 bases removed from V and 4 bases from J, the gap between germline ends came to 8 bases. This CDR3 has 12 residues. Germline CDR1 is MNHEY and CDR2 is SVGAGI. The CDR3 sequence: CASSPQGTEAFF. The CDR3, as DNA: TGTGCCAGCAGTCCACAGGGCACTGAAGCTTTCTTT.

The rearrangement joins TRBV30 to TRBJ1-2, with TRBD1 matching 9 bases. The CDR3 sequence is 15 residues long. V gave up 1 base and J gave up 5 bases; unmatched junction bases: 8. The germline CDR1 and CDR2 sequences are GTSNPN and SVGIG (reference sequence). CDR3 sequence (DNA): TGTGCCTGGAGTGCAGGGACAGGGCATGGGTATGGCTACACCTTC. Translation: CAWSAGTGHGYGYTF. The full variable domain, with the rest looked up from reference TRBV30 and TRBJ1-2, is SQTIHQWPATLVQPVGSPLSLECTVEGTSNPNLYWYRQAAGRGLQLLFYSVGIGQISSEVPQNLSASRPQDRQFILSSKKLLLSDSGFYLCAWSAGTGHGYGYTFGSGTRLTVV.

This clone showed up just once. The sample carries other DNA sequences with the same CDR3. The rearrangement joins TRBV29-1 to TRBJ2-1; D may be TRBD2 (6 bases). The V gene lost 7 bases and the J gene lost 6 bases, with 19 bases spanning the gap. From germline, CDR1 is SQVTM and CDR2 ANQGSEA. CDR3 size: 14 residues. CDR3 loop: CSARAGLAANEQFF. The CDR3 region has the DNA TGCAGCGCTCGGGCGGGGCTAGCAGCCAATGAGCAGTTCTTC.

This chain joins TRBV5-1 and TRBJ1-3; TRBD1 is a possible D gene (6 bases). This CDR3 is 13 amino acids long. Germline lookup yields CDR1 SGHRS and CDR2 YFSETQ. V lost 5 bases, J lost 4 bases, and 10 bases lay in between. CDR3 loop: CASSSGEGNTIYF. In nucleotides, the CDR3 is TGCGCCAGCAGTTCAGGGGAAGGAAACACCATATATTTT.

This clone was recorded once. The chain has TRBV19 and TRBJ2-7, with D possibly matching TRBD1 (6 bases). CDR1 and CDR2 from the germline V gene are LNHDA and SQIVND (reference sequence). V lost 4 bases and J 0 bases, leaving 13 bases between the germline ends. The CDR3 contains 15 residues. The DNA for the CDR3 is TGTGCCAGTAGTAACGGACAGTTCTTCTCCTACGAGCAGTACTTC. Its protein is CASSNGQFFSYEQYF.

V and J are TRBV7-2 and TRBJ2-2; the D gene is possibly TRBD2 (6 bases). The V end was cut by 2 bases, the J end by 2 bases, with 9 bases between. The CDR3 sequence is 15 residues long. Germline V lookup: CDR1 SGHTA, CDR2 FQGNSA. The CDR3 sequence: CASSLKLANTGELFF. For the CDR3, the DNA is TGTGCCAGCAGCTTAAAACTAGCCAACACCGGGGAGCTGTTTTTT.

The chain has TRBV27 and TRBJ2-3; perhaps TRBD2 as D (6 bases). V was pared by 2 bases and J by 0 bases, with 9 bases between. Per the germline V gene, CDR1 is MNHEY and CDR2 is SMNVEV (reference sequence). The CDR3 is made up of 15 amino acids. The CDR3 DNA is TGTGCCAGCAGTTTACGGGGGTATAGCACAGATACGCAGTATTTT. This encodes CASSLRGYSTDTQYF.

This chain links TRBV30 with TRBJ2-7; 8 nucleotides line up with TRBD1. There are 14 residues in the CDR3. Germline V gene data show CDR1 as GTSNPN and CDR2 as SVGIG (reference sequence). The ends lost 0 bases at V and 3 bases at J; junction bases unmatched: 4. The CDR3 protein is CAWSVSGGIYEQYF. The CDR3, as DNA: TGTGCCTGGAGTGTCTCAGGGGGCATCTACGAGCAGTACTTC. Full variable domain (missing parts from reference TRBV30 and TRBJ2-7): SQTIHQWPATLVQPVGSPLSLECTVEGTSNPNLYWYRQAAGRGLQLLFYSVGIGQISSEVPQNLSASRPQDRQFILSSKKLLLSDSGFYLCAWSVSGGIYEQYFGPGTRLTVT.